The clone carrying this T cell receptor beta chain has at least ten counts. Its antigen is unknown. The data derive from a study of T-cell reconstitution after alpha-beta-depleted transplantation in children. The CDR3 length is 15 residues. V lost 4 bases, J lost 4 bases, and 16 bases lay in between. Germline V lookup: CDR1 LGHDT, CDR2 YNNKEL (reference sequence). Preparation of the TCRbeta library involved a method that used unique molecular identifiers. TCRdb independently ran MiXCR on the PCR reads; one entry per CDR3 protein. Of around 300,000 distinct CDR3 sequences listed, around 7.3% are singletons. Study-level findings and limits: The study traced high day-60 TCRbeta diversity in some patients to surviving recipient T cells and thymic progenitors. About two months after transplant, alpha-beta T cells reportedly came from several hundred expanded graft clones. One year after transplant, T-cell counts and diversity came mostly from newly produced T cells.

V gene TRBV3-1 combines with J gene TRBJ2-5; the D call may be TRBD1 or TRBD2 (5 bases each). The source is a female patient aged 2-9 years who had a stem cell transplant for Fanconi anemia, so the T cells may come from the graft donor. Sample: peripheral blood, taken 360 days after TCRalphabeta/CD19-depleted stem cell transplant. CDR3 bases: TGTGCCAGCAGCCTGGGACCTGGGCGCGGAGAGACCCAGTACTTC. It is translated as CASSLGPGRGETQYF.